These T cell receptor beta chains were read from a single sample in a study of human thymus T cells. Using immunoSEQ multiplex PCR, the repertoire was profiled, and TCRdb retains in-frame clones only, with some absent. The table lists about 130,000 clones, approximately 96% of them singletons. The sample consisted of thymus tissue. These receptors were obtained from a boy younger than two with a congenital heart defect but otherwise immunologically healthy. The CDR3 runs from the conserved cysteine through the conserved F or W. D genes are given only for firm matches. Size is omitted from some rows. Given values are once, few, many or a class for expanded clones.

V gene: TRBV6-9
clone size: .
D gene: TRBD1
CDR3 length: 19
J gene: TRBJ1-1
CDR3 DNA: TGTGCCAGCAGTTATTACATTACCGAGCCTTCAGGGGGCAGGACTGAAGCTTTCTTT
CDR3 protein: CASSYYITEPSGGRTEAFF

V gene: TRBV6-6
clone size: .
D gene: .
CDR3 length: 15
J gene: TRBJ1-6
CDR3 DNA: TGTGCCAGCCTACTAAGGGATTCTTCGAATTCACCCCTCCACTTT
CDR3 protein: CASLLRDSSNSPLHF

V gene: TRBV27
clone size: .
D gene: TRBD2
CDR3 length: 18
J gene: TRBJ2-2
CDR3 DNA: TGTGCCAGCAGCCCTTTTCTTCTGAAGCGGGGGATCACCGGGGAGCTGTTTTTT
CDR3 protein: CASSPFLLKRGITGELFF

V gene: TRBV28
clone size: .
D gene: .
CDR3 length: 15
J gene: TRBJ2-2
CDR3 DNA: TGTGCCAGCAGTTTCGGAGGGGAAAAGACCGGGGAGCTGTTTTTT
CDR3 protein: CASSFGGEKTGELFF

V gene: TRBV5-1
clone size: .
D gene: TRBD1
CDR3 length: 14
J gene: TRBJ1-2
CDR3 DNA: TGCGCCAGCAGCCCAGTCGACAGGGTGGATGGCTACACCTTC
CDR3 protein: CASSPVDRVDGYTF

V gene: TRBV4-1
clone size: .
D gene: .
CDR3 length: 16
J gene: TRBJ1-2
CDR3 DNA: TGCGCCCCCCTCAAGTGCAAGAGGGTGGTAAACTATGGCTACACCTTC
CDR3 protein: CAPLKCKRVVNYGYTF

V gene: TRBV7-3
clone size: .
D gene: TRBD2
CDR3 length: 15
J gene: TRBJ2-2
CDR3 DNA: TGTGCCAGCAGCTCGGGACTATCGAACACCGGGGAGCTGTTTTTT
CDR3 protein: CASSSGLSNTGELFF

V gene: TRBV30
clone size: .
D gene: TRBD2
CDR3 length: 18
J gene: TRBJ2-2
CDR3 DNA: TGTGCCTGGAGTAAAGTTCCTGTCAGCGGGGACTCTTCGGGGGAGCTGTTTTTT
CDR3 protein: CAWSKVPVSGDSSGELFF

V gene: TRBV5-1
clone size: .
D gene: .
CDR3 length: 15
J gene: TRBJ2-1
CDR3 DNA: TGCGCCAGCAGACCGGACGGGCCCTCCTACAATGAGCAGTTCTTC
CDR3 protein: CASRPDGPSYNEQFF

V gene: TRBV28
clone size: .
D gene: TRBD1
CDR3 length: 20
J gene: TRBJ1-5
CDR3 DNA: TGTGCCAGCAGTTTTAGAGTGGGAAAGACAGGGGTGATAAGCAATCAGCCCCAGCATTTT
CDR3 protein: CASSFRVGKTGVISNQPQHF

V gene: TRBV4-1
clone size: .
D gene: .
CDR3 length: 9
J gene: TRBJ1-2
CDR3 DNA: TGCGCCAGTTCCTATGGCTACACCTTC
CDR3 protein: CASSYGYTF

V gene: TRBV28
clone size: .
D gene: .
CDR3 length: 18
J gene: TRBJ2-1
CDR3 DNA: TGTGCCAGCACCACGAATCTCAGCGGTAGCCTATCCTACAATGAGCAGTTCTTC
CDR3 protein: CASTTNLSGSLSYNEQFF

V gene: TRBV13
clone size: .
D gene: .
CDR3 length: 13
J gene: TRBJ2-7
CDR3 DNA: TGTGCCAGCAGCTTAGGTGACAGCGGGGAGCAGTACTTC
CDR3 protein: CASSLGDSGEQYF

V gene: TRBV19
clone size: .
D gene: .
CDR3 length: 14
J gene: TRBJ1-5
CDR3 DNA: TGTGCCAGTAGTGCCCTGGCGGTCGGTCAGCCCCAGCATTTT
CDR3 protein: CASSALAVGQPQHF

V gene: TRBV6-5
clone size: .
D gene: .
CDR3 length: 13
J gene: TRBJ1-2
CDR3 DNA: TGTGCCAGCAGTAAAGGGGGGAAGGGTGGCTACACCTTC
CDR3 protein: CASSKGGKGGYTF

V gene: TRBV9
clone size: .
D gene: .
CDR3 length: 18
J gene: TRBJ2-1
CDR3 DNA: TGTGCCAGCAGCGTAGAGACGGGCAATAAGGGACCGGGCAATGAGCAGTTCTTC
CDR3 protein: CASSVETGNKGPGNEQFF

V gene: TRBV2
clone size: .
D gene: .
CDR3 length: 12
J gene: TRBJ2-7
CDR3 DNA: TGTGCCAGCAGCGGGTTGACTGGTGAGCAGTACTTC
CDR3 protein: CASSGLTGEQYF

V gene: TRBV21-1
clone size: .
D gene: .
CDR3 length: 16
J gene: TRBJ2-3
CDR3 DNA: TGTGCCAGCAGCAGAAAAAGCGGGGGGAACACAGATACGCAGTATTTT
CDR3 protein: CASSRKSGGNTDTQYF

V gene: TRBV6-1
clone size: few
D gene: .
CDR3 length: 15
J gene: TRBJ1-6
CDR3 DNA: TGTGCCAGCAGTGAAGCCGGCCAAGATAATTCACCCCTCCACTTT
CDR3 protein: CASSEAGQDNSPLHF

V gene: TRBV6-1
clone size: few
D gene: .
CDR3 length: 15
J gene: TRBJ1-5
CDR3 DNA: TGTGCCAGCAGTCTGACAGGACCCTACAGCCAGCCCCAGCATTTT
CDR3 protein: CASSLTGPYSQPQHF

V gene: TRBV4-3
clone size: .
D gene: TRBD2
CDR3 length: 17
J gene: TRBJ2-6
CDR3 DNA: TGCGCCAGCAGCCGCGGACTAGCCCCGTCTGGGGCCAACGTCCTGACTTTC
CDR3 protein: CASSRGLAPSGANVLTF

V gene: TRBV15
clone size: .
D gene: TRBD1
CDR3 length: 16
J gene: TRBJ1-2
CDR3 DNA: TGTGCCACCAGCAGCCCGGACAGGGGGCGAGAGGATGGCTACACCTTC
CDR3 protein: CATSSPDRGREDGYTF

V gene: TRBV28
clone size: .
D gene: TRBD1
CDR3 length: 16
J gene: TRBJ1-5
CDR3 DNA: TGTGCCAGCAGTTTGGACAGGGGAGTGGGCAATCAGCCCCAGCATTTT
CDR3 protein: CASSLDRGVGNQPQHF

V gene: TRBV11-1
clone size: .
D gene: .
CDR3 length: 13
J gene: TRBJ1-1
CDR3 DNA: TGTGCCAGCAGCTTACGGCGGGGGGCTGAAGCTTTCTTT
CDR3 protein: CASSLRRGAEAFF

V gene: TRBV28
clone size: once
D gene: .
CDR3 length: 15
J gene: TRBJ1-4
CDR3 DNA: TGTGCCAGCAGTTTCAGCCGCACCAGACGGGAAAAACTGTTTTTT
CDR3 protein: CASSFSRTRREKLFF

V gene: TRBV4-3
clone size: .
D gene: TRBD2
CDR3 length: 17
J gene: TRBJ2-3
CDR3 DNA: TGCGCCAGCAGCCAAGAACCAAGCACTAGCGGGGTGAATACGCAGTATTTT
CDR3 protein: CASSQEPSTSGVNTQYF

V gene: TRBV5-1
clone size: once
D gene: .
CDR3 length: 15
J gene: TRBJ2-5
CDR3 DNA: TGCGCCAGCAGTGGGGGACTCCTGTACCAAGAGACCCAGTACTTC
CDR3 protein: CASSGGLLYQETQYF

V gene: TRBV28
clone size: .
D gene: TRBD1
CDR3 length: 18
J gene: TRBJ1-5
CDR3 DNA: TGTGCCAGCAGTTCCCAGGGGGGGACAGTACTTAGCAATCAGCCCCAGCATTTT
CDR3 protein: CASSSQGGTVLSNQPQHF

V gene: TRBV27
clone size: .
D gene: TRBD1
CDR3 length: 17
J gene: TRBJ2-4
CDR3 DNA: TGTGCCAGCAGTTCCGGACAGGGGGCTTTAGCCAAAAACATTCAGTACTTC
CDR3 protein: CASSSGQGALAKNIQYF

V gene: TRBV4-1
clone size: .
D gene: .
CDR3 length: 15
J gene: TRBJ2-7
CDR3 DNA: TGCGCCAGCAGCCTCAAAAGGGGGGCCTCCTACGAGCAGTACTTC
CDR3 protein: CASSLKRGASYEQYF

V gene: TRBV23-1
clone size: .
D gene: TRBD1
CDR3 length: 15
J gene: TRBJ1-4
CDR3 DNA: TGCGCCAGCAGTCTGGCGGGACAGGGGAGCGAAAAACTGTTTTTT
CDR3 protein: CASSLAGQGSEKLFF

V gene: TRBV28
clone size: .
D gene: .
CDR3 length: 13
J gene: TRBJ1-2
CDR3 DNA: TGTGCCAGCAGTCCAGGGCAAGCCCATGGCTACACCTTC
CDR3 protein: CASSPGQAHGYTF

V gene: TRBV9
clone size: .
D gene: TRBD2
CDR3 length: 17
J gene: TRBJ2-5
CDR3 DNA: TGTGCCAGCAGCGTACGCTACAGCGGGGGGGCCAGAGAGACCCAGTACTTC
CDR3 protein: CASSVRYSGGARETQYF

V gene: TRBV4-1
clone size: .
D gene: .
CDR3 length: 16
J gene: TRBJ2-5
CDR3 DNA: TGCGCCAGCAGCCGGCGGGACTCCAGAGAGGTTGCGACCCAGTACTTC
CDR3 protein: CASSRRDSREVATQYF

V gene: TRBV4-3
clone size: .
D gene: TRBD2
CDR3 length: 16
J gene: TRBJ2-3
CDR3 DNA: TGCGCCAGCAGCCAAGAGGGGCGGGGGAGCACAGATACGCAGTATTTT
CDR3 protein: CASSQEGRGSTDTQYF

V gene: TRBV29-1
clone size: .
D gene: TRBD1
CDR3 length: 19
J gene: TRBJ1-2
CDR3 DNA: TGCAGCGTTGAAGAGACTAAGGGACAGGGGGACTCCTCGTGGTATGGCTACACCTTC
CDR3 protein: CSVEETKGQGDSSWYGYTF